This T cell receptor (beta chain) was identified in a study of blood T cell repertoires in COVID-19. Overall study context: Both acute and convalescent COVID-19 samples were obtained from the United States, Italy and Spain.

The CDR3 is made up of 16 amino acids. Trimming cost V 2 bases and J 6 bases, with 16 bases left between them. CDR1 is SGHVS and CDR2 is FNYEAQ in the germline V gene. Profiling relied on immunoSEQ multiplex PCR, and the TCRdb table lists in-frame clones only, not all of them. The repertoire includes tens of thousands of clones, just under 80% of them detected once, and 6.3% sits in the top ten. The chain is built from TRBV7-6 and TRBJ2-2, with D perhaps TRBD1 (5 bases). Sequencing was performed on peripheral blood. This clonotype was obtained from a man aged 65 to 85 with COVID-19, enrolled during active disease. For the CDR3, the DNA is TGTGCCAGCAGCTTACGGCAGGGTGTTGGTCCCGGGGAGCTGTTTTTT. Protein sequence: CASSLRQGVGPGELFF.